This TCR beta chain came from a study of cytomegalovirus exposure and HLA in healthy donors. Study conclusions and caveats: Previously analyzed data showed that most TCR beta V segments were productive at a frequency of about 90% or about 30%. In a later analysis, TCR association rates varied by HLA locus: DRB1 most, HLA-C fewest. Common viral pathogens seemed to be connected with several of the most significant clusters, according to a later analysis.

A note on this clone: Antigen: not known.

The PCR employed 60 Vbeta primers together with 13 Jbeta primers. Clones were read by immunoSEQ multiplex PCR, and TCRdb kept only the in-frame ones, dropping some. The sample has around 90,000 clones, approximately 89% seen once. This CDR3 region has 16 residues. Germline V lookup: CDR1 MGHRA, CDR2 YSYEKL. The junction had 4 bases not matched to a gene; V was cut back by 4 bases and J by 0 bases. The J gene is TRBJ2-3, the V gene TRBV4-1; 10 bases fit TRBD2. This receptor was obtained from a man in his thirties or forties in good health and CMV-seropositive. What was sequenced was PBMCs. Written as DNA, the CDR3 is TGCGCCAGCAGCCTATCGGGACTAGCGAGCACAGATACGCAGTATTTT. Translation gives CASSLSGLASTDTQYF.